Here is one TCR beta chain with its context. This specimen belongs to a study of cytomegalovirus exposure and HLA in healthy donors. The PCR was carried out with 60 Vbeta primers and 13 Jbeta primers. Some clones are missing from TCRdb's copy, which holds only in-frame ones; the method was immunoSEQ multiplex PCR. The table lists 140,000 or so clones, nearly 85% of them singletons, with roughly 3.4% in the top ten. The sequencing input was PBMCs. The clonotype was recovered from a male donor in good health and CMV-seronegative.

In DNA, the CDR3 is TGTGCCAGCAGCTCCCTCTCCTACGAGCAGTACTTC. Translated, it gives CASSSLSYEQYF. The chain uses TRBV7-2 and TRBJ2-7; D is ambiguous. Germline CDR1 is SGHTA and CDR2 is FQGNSA. This CDR3 spans 12 amino acids. V lost 4 bases and J 0 bases, leaving 4 bases between the germline ends.